The source of this T cell receptor beta chain is a study of T cell repertoires in aging, cancer and after chemotherapy. TCR beta rearrangements were amplified from peripheral blood genomic DNA. Multiplex touch-down PCR with TRB-A/B primers amplified rearranged V-D-J TRB sequences. From the multiplex PCR reads, TCRdb called clonotypes with MiXCR, one entry per CDR3 protein. This sample has about 6,000 distinct CDR3 sequences; around 25% occur once, and the top ten carry around 9.7%. This receptor was taken from a human donor in good health. The sequenced sample consisted of blood.

CDR3 nucleotides: TGTGCCAGCAGCCCCCGGGGGACCTACACTGAAGCTTTCTTT. Translating gives CASSPRGTYTEAFF. This rearrangement joins TRBV28 to TRBJ1-1, with a weak D call TRBD1 (5 bases). Trimming removed 6 bases at V and 3 bases at J, with 14 bases between. The germline V gene encodes CDR1 MDHEN and CDR2 SYDVKM. The length of the CDR3 is 14 residues.